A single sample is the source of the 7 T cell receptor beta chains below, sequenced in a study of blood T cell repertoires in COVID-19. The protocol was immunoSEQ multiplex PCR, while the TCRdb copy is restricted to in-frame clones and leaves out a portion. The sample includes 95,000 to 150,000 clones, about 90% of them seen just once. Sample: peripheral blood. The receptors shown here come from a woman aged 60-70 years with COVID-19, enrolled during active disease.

CDR3 amino acids: CASSLALDSNTDTQYF. CDR3 DNA sequence: TGCGCCAGCAGCTTGGCCCTGGACAGCAACACAGATACGCAGTATTTT. The chain is built from TRBV5-1 and TRBJ2-3; D perhaps matches TRBD1 (6 bases). This CDR3 has 16 amino acids. Trimming took 0 bases from V and 2 from J, leaving 13 bases between them. Germline assignment: CDR1 SGHRS and CDR2 YFSETQ.

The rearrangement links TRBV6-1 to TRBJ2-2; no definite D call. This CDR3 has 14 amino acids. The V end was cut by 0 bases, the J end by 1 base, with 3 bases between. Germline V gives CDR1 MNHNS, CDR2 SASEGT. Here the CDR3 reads CASSEAWNTGELFF. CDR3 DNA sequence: TGTGCCAGCAGTGAAGCCTGGAACACCGGGGAGCTGTTTTTT.

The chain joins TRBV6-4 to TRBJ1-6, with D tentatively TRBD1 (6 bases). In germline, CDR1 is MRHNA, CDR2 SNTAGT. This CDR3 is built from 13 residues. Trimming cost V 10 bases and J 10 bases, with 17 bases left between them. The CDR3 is CAIPPRTASPLHF. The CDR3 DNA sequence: TGTGCCATCCCTCCTCGGACAGCATCACCCCTCCACTTT.

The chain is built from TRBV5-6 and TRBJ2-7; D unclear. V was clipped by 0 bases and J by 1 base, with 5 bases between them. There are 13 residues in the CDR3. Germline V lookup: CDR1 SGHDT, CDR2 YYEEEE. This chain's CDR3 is CASSLASSYEQYF. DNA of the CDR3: TGTGCCAGCAGCTTGGCCAGTTCCTACGAGCAGTACTTC.

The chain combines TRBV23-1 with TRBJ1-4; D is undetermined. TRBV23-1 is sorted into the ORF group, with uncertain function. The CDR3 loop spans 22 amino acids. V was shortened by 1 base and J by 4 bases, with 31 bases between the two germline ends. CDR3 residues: CASSQFLLDKQTLQEHNEKLFF. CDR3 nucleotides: TGCGCCAGCAGTCAATTTCTACTCGACAAACAGACCCTCCAGGAACATAATGAAAAACTGTTTTTT.

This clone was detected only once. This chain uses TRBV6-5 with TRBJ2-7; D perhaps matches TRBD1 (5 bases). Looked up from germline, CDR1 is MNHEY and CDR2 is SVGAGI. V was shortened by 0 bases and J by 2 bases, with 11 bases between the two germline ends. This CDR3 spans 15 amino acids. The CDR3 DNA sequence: TGTGCCAGCAGTTACTCATGGGAAGGGGCCTACGAGCAGTACTTC. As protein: CASSYSWEGAYEQYF.

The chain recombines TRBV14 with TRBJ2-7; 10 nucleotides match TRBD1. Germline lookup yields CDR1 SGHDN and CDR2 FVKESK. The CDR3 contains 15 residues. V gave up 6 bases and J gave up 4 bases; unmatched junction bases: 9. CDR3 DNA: TGTGCCAGCAGAAAAACCGGGACAGGGGTGTACGAGCAGTACTTC. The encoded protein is CASRKTGTGVYEQYF.